Listed below are T cell receptor beta chains from one sample, sequenced in a study of blood T cell repertoires in COVID-19. Profiled with immunoSEQ multiplex PCR; TCRdb holds only in-frame clones, not every one. Here the sample spans about 200,000 clones, 70% to 90% being singletons. Sequencing was done on a sample of PBMCs or T cells enriched from blood (not recorded which). The receptors were gathered from a woman younger than 45 who had been exposed to COVID-19. CDR3s include the opening cysteine and the closing phenylalanine or tryptophan. The D gene is left open where the match is weak. Clone size, where shown, is once, few, many, or a class for clones that have expanded.

>once|NA|TRBV3-1/TRBV3-2|TRBJ1-2
TGTGCCAGCAGCCAAGCCCGGAGCTATGGCTACACCTTC
CASSQARSYGYTF
>NA|TRBD1|TRBV5-1|TRBJ1-2
TGCGCCAGCAGCTTGGACAGGGGCGTGGGTGGCTACACCTTC
CASSLDRGVGGYTF
>NA|TRBD1|TRBV9|TRBJ2-2
TGTGCCAGCAGCGTTACAGGGGTGAGCACCGGGGAGCTGTTTTTT
CASSVTGVSTGELFF
>NA|NA|TRBV19|TRBJ1-5
TGTGCCAGTACCGAGCAGGTTAGCAATCAGCCCCAGCATTTT
CASTEQVSNQPQHF
>NA|TRBD1|TRBV10-3|TRBJ2-2
TGTGCCACCAAAAGGACACCCAACACAGGGGGCTCGGGCGGGGAGCTGTTTTTT
CATKRTPNTGGSGGELFF
>NA|NA|TRBV28|TRBJ2-7
TGTGCCAGCAGTTTACGGCCAGGGGGGAACGACGAGCAGTACTTC
CASSLRPGGNDEQYF
>NA|NA|TRBV6-1|TRBJ1-4
TGTGCCAGCAGTGAAGCGGGGGGTAGGGAAAAACTGTTTTTT
CASSEAGGREKLFF
>NA|TRBD1|TRBV24-1|TRBJ2-1
TGTGCCACCAGTGATGGGACAGGGGGCTATCATGAGCAGTTCTTC
CATSDGTGGYHEQFF
>NA|NA|TRBV10-3|TRBJ1-5
TGTGCCATCAGTGGCTCGACAGGTAGAAATCAGCCCCAGCATTTT
CAISGSTGRNQPQHF
>NA|NA|TRBV19|TRBJ1-1
TGTGCCAGTAGTATAATTGTTCAGGGTGCCACTGAAGCTTTCTTT
CASSIIVQGATEAFF
>NA|TRBD1|TRBV5-1|TRBJ1-6
TGCGCCAGCAGCTCGGGACAGGGAAGCTATAATTCACCCCTCCACTTT
CASSSGQGSYNSPLHF
>once|NA|TRBV30|TRBJ1-1
TGTGCCTGGTGCTGTAGGGGTACTGAAGCTTTCTTT
CAWCCRGTEAFF
>NA|NA|TRBV13|TRBJ2-5
TGTGCCAGCAGCTTAGGGACAGCCCAAGAGACCCAGTACTTC
CASSLGTAQETQYF
>NA|NA|TRBV9|TRBJ1-2
TGTGCCAGCAGCGAGGGGCTTGGGGAAGGCTACACCTTC
CASSEGLGEGYTF
>NA|NA|TRBV5-6|TRBJ2-7
TGTGCCAGCAGCTTTAACAACGTACTTCGGACTTACTTC
CASSFNNVLRTYF
>NA|NA|TRBV28|TRBJ1-5
TGTGCCAGCGTACGGGGACTAGATAGCAATCAGCCCCAGCATTTT
CASVRGLDSNQPQHF
>NA|TRBD1|TRBV5-4|TRBJ2-7
TGTGCCAGCAGCAGAAAACAGGGGACCTCCTACGAGCAGTACTTC
CASSRKQGTSYEQYF
>once|TRBD1|TRBV5-4|TRBJ1-1
TGTGCCAGCAGCCGGGACAGCCGAGACGAGGCTGAAGCTTTCTTT
CASSRDSRDEAEAFF